This entry concerns a single T cell receptor (beta chain). The germline V gene has CDR1 SGHTS and CDR2 YDEGEE. The V gene end was trimmed by 4 bases and the J gene end by 4 bases; junction bases not matched to a gene: 7. The CDR3 contains 15 residues. TCR alpha and beta CDR3 regions were amplified from RNA using iRepertoire nested multiplex PCR. One-step reverse transcription and amplification started from approximately 100-400 ng of tissue mRNA or PBMC total RNA. TCRdb re-called the multiplex PCR reads through MiXCR, storing one row per CDR3 protein. The profile covers over 120,000 distinct CDR3 sequences, with approximately 39% appearing a single time and 20% to 25% taken by the ten largest. This sample is drawn from a study of glioma-infiltrating T cells.

The source is a human donor with low-grade glioma or glioblastoma, undergoing nonglioma brain surgery, or in good health (not recorded which). Sequencing was carried out using glioma tissue, nonneoplastic brain tissue, or PBMCs (not recorded which). This chain joins TRBV5-8 and TRBJ2-1; 8 nucleotides agree with TRBD2. The CDR3 loop is CASSLGTSWYNEQFF. As DNA, the CDR3 is TGTGCCAGCAGCCTAGGGACTAGTTGGTACAATGAGCAGTTCTTC.